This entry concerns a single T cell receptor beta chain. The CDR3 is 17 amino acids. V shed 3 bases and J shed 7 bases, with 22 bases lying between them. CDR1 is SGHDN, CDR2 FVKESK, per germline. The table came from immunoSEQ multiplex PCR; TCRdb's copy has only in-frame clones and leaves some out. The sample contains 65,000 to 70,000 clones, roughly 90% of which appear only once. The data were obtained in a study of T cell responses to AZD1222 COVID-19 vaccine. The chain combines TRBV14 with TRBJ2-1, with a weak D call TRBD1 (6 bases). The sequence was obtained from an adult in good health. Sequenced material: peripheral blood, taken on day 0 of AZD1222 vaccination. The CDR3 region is CASSHTSGVIIRNEQFF. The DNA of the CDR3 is TGTGCCAGCAGCCATACCTCAGGGGTGATAATAAGGAATGAGCAGTTCTTC.